This T cell receptor beta chain was recovered during a study of vaccination and CD4 T cells after COVID-19. Treatment denoted: approximately 9-day PBMC culture with coronavirus spike peptide pools or control peptides (ViraFEST assay). Points on this clonotype: Its antigen remains unknown.

The study sequenced cultured CD4+ T cell DNA using the Oncomine TCR Beta short-read assay. TCRdb fed the PCR reads into MiXCR, producing one record per CDR3 protein. The sample contains some 13,000 distinct CDR3 sequences, more than 35% of which appear only once. V was pared by 1 base and J by 0 bases, with 13 bases between. Germline assignment: CDR1 SGHVS and CDR2 FQNEAQ. The length of the CDR3 is 17 residues. V and J are TRBV7-8 and TRBJ2-4; no definite D call. The receptor was derived from a human donor who had recovered from COVID-19. Source material: CD4+ T cells from blood, cultured in vitro. The CDR3 protein is CASSLGPGRLAKNIQYF. CDR3 nucleotide sequence: TGTGCCAGCAGCTTAGGGCCCGGCAGATTAGCCAAAAACATTCAGTACTTC.